The 30 T cell receptor beta chains below come from one sample, sequenced in a study of T cells in Graves' hyperthyroidism and ophthalmopathy. TCR beta CDR3 sequences were amplified from RNA transcripts. HTBI primers were the set used in a first-round RT-PCR of the TCR CDR3. Using its own MiXCR run on the multiplex PCR reads, TCRdb lists one record per CDR3 protein. The profile shows about 380,000 distinct CDR3 sequences, roughly 20% of them singletons. The sequencing sample was made of blood. Source of these receptors: a man aged 18 to 29 with Graves' ophthalmopathy.

A note on this clonotype: At one boundary the junction diverges from the germline segment, which might be a read error. V gene TRBV20-1 combines with J gene TRBJ1-1; D ambiguous. The CDR3 is made up of 15 amino acids. The V gene's germline CDR1 is DFQATT and CDR2 SNEGSKA (reference sequence). The CDR3 reads CSASDVEGGDTETFF. CDR3 in DNA: TGCAGTGCTAGTGATGTAGAAGGTGGAGACACTGAAACTTTCTTT.

This clonotype was recorded many times. The V gene is TRBV5-1, the J gene TRBJ1-1; TRBD1 might be the D (5 bases). Germline CDR1 is SGHRS and CDR2 is YFSETQ. The CDR3 has 12 residues. The V end was cut by 0 bases, the J end by 7 bases, with 7 bases between. CDR3 amino acids: CASSLGQIEAFF. CDR3 coding DNA: TGCGCCAGCAGCTTGGGACAGATTGAAGCTTTCTTT.

The chain links TRBV15 to TRBJ1-5, with D possibly TRBD1 on 6 matching bases. CDR1 is LNHNV, CDR2 YYDKDF, per germline (reference sequence). The germline V and J ends were trimmed by 6 bases and 7 bases, with 16 bases remaining between them. The CDR3 is 14 residues long. The CDR3 DNA follows: TGTGCCACCAGATCGGGGGGGGCAGGACAGCCCCAGCATTTT. Translation: CATRSGGAGQPQHF.

This clonotype has at least ten counts. DNA of the CDR3: TGTGCCAGCAGCTTAATGGACAGAGGATCACCCCTCCACTTT. This sequence encodes CASSLMDRGSPLHF. The chain links TRBV5-6 to TRBJ1-6; a possible D gene is TRBD1 (6 bases). V gave up 2 bases and J gave up 10 bases, with 13 bases separating them. From germline, CDR1 is SGHDT and CDR2 YYEEEE. This CDR3 region has 14 residues.

This clonotype was counted ten times or more. The chain couples TRBV27 to TRBJ2-5; TRBD2 agrees at 15 bases. Looked up from germline, CDR1 is MNHEY and CDR2 is SMNVEV (reference sequence). The CDR3 spans 17 residues. V lost 0 bases and J lost 5; bases outside the gene matches: 4. CDR3 in DNA: TGTGCCAGCAGTTTATCCCGGACTAGCGGGGGGGGCGAGACCCAGTACTTC. Encoded protein: CASSLSRTSGGGETQYF.

The DNA for the CDR3 is TGTGCCAGCAGCCACAGGAGAATGGTGTCCTATAATTCACCCCTCCACTTT. Its translation: CASSHRRMVSYNSPLHF. J is TRBJ1-6 and V is TRBV2; D possibly corresponds to TRBD1 (5 bases). The V end lost 6 bases, the J end lost 1 base, and 16 bases lay between the germline ends. This CDR3 is 17 amino acids long. CDR1 and CDR2 (germline): SNHLY, FYNNEI.

Note on this clonotype: The junction does not match germline at one end; this may be a read error. This chain connects TRBV11-2 to TRBJ2-1; D might be TRBD1 or TRBD2, each matching 5 bases. The CDR3 contains 14 residues. CDR1 and CDR2 from the germline V gene are SGHAT and FQNNGV. CDR3 bases: TGCGCCAGCAGCACCCTTGGGGGCTACAATGAGCAGTTCTTC. It translates to CASSTLGGYNEQFF.

This clonotype was detected many times. J is TRBJ2-2 and V is TRBV7-6, with D tentatively TRBD2 (5 bases). Germline CDR1 is SGHVS and CDR2 is FNYEAQ. V was clipped by 5 bases and J by 7 bases, with 14 bases between them. The CDR3 consists of 14 residues. CDR3 nucleotides: TGTGCCAGCAGCGCGACCCCTAGCAGCGGGGAGCTGTTTTTT. It encodes CASSATPSSGELFF. Variable domain in full (rest from reference TRBV7-6 and TRBJ2-2): GAGVSQSPRYKVTKRGQDVALRCDPISGHVSLYWYRQALGQGPEFLTYFNYEAQQDKSGLPNDRFSAERPEGSISTLTIQRTEQRDSAMYRCASSATPSSGELFFGEGSRLTVL.

This chain connects TRBV28 to TRBJ1-2, with D perhaps matching TRBD1 (5 bases). This CDR3 contains 14 residues. Germline V gene lookup returns CDR1 MDHEN and CDR2 SYDVKM. The V and J ends lost 3 bases and 4 bases respectively, with 12 bases between them. In nucleotides, the CDR3 is TGTGCCAGCAGTTTGTTGGGACGGATCTATGGCTACACCTTC. Translation gives CASSLLGRIYGYTF.

This clonotype was observed many times. The rearrangement joins TRBV9 to TRBJ2-7, with a tentative D call TRBD2 (5 bases). Germline CDR1 and CDR2: SGDLS and YYNGEE. V lost 4 bases, J lost 0 bases, and 11 bases lay in between. The CDR3 length is 14 residues. This CDR3 reads CASSSTDYSYEQYF. The CDR3 DNA follows: TGTGCCAGCAGCTCGACCGACTACTCCTACGAGCAGTACTTC.

This clonotype was observed a handful of times. The chain combines TRBV20-1 with TRBJ2-2, with 8 bases lining up with TRBD2. The CDR3 is made up of 17 amino acids. The germline V gene encodes CDR1 DFQATT and CDR2 SNEGSKA (reference sequence). V was clipped by 2 bases and J by 2 bases; unmatched bases: 10. The CDR3, as DNA: TGCAGTGCTAGATCTTGGGTAGCGGGGCTAAACACCGGGGAGCTGTTTTTT. The encoded protein is CSARSWVAGLNTGELFF.

CDR3 loop: CASSLLASRDYNEQFF. The CDR3 bases are TGCGCCAGCAGCTTGTTGGCTAGCCGGGATTACAATGAGCAGTTCTTC. The J gene is TRBJ2-1, the V gene TRBV5-1; D perhaps matches TRBD2 (5 bases). Looked up from germline, CDR1 is SGHRS and CDR2 is YFSETQ. The CDR3 has 16 residues. V was pared by 1 base and J by 4 bases, with 15 bases between.

Many counts were recorded for this clonotype. The gene calls are TRBV5-1 and TRBJ2-5; a weak D match, TRBD1 (6 bases). This CDR3 comprises 14 residues. Trimming cost V 4 bases and J 2 bases, with 12 bases left between them. Germline V gene data show CDR1 as SGHRS and CDR2 as YFSETQ. The CDR3 coding sequence is TGCGCCAGCAGCCCCGGACAGCAACAAGAGACCCAGTACTTC. This gives the protein CASSPGQQQETQYF.

This clonotype was seen a few times. CDR3 coding DNA: TGTGCCAGCAGCCTAAATCGGGGTGCAGATACGCAGTATTTT. Amino acids: CASSLNRGADTQYF. This chain uses TRBV11-3 with TRBJ2-3, with D possibly matching TRBD2 (5 bases). The CDR3 runs to 14 residues. The germline gives CDR1 SGHNT, CDR2 YENEEA. Trimming left V 5 bases short and J 4 bases short, with 13 bases between.

This clonotype was picked up many times. In DNA form, the CDR3 reads TGTGCCACCACAGGGTTATCGGGAGATACGCAGTATTTT. Its translation: CATTGLSGDTQYF. The chain is built from TRBV6-1 and TRBJ2-3; D might be TRBD1 (6 bases). This CDR3 spans 13 amino acids. Germline loops: CDR1 MNHNS, CDR2 SASEGT. With 10 bases removed from V and 5 bases from J, the gap between germline ends came to 16 bases.

This clonotype was counted many times. The chain employs TRBV5-1 and TRBJ2-7; 9 nucleotides line up with TRBD2. Losses at the gene ends were 4 bases for V and 0 bases for J; bases not matched to a gene: 5. Germline V gives CDR1 SGHRS, CDR2 YFSETQ. CDR3 size: 15 residues. CDR3 sequence: CASSRASGASYEQYF. CDR3 coding DNA: TGCGCCAGCAGCCGGGCTAGCGGGGCCTCCTACGAGCAGTACTTC.

This clonotype was found a few times. This chain joins TRBV6-2 or TRBV6-3 and TRBJ1-5, with 9 bases aligning to TRBD1. CDR3 size: 14 residues. V was clipped by 8 bases and J by 5 bases; unmatched bases: 7. Germline V lookup: CDR1 MNHEY, CDR2 SVGEGT. The DNA for the CDR3 is TGTGCCAGCCGAGGACAGGGGTTATATCAGCCCCAGCATTTT. This codes for CASRGQGLYQPQHF.

In this sample, this clonotype turned up many times. This chain links TRBV18 with TRBJ2-7; D not certain. Deletions cut 4 bases from V and 2 bases from J, with 12 bases between. CDR1 is KGHSH, CDR2 LQKENI, per germline. There are 14 residues in the CDR3. The CDR3 sequence is CASSRLDGTYEQYF. The DNA of the CDR3 is TGTGCCAGCTCACGTCTGGACGGAACCTACGAGCAGTACTTC.

The chain's CDR3 is CASSFPTSGGAQETQYF. For the CDR3, the DNA is TGTGCCAGCAGCTTCCCGACTAGCGGGGGGGCCCAAGAGACCCAGTACTTC. This chain uses TRBV7-9 with TRBJ2-5; 14 positions match TRBD2. Germline V CDR1 and CDR2: SEHNR, FQNEAQ (reference sequence). The length of the CDR3 is 17 residues. After removal of 3 bases from V and 1 base from J, the junction contained 4 bases not matched to a gene.

This chain uses TRBV20-1 with TRBJ2-7; 7 bases line up with TRBD2. Germline V CDR1 and CDR2: DFQATT, SNEGSKA (reference sequence). The CDR3 consists of 14 residues. J was trimmed by 2 bases and V by 5 bases; bases with no gene match: 9. The CDR3 reads CSALTSFNTYEQYF. The CDR3 DNA sequence: TGCAGTGCTTTGACTAGCTTCAATACCTACGAGCAGTACTTC.

The genes are TRBV18 and TRBJ2-7; 7 positions match TRBD1. The junction had 13 bases not matched to a gene; V was cut back by 4 bases and J by 7 bases. The CDR3 is made up of 15 amino acids. The V gene's germline CDR1 is KGHSH and CDR2 LQKENI. The CDR3 protein is CASSLTGAAFGEQYF. CDR3 nucleotide sequence: TGTGCCAGCTCACTCACAGGGGCCGCCTTCGGGGAGCAGTACTTC.

The gene calls are TRBV6-2 or TRBV6-3 and TRBJ2-5; possible D gene TRBD2, 6 bases. V was trimmed by 6 bases and J by 5 bases, leaving 19 bases between them. The CDR3 is made up of 15 amino acids. The germline V gene has CDR1 MNHEY and CDR2 SVGEGT. CDR3 DNA: TGTGCCAGCAGGACGGGACTCGGGCTTGATGAGACCCAGTACTTC. Translation: CASRTGLGLDETQYF.

This clonotype appeared a few times. The CDR3 region is CASSFERGASGELFF. The CDR3 region has the DNA TGTGCCAGCAGCTTCGAGCGGGGGGCCTCCGGGGAGCTGTTTTTT. J is TRBJ2-2 and V is TRBV7-9, with 9 bases matching TRBD2. V was clipped by 3 bases and J by 6 bases; unmatched bases: 5. This CDR3 has 15 residues. Per the germline V gene, CDR1 is SEHNR and CDR2 is FQNEAQ (reference sequence).

Many counts were recorded for this clonotype. The CDR3 region has the DNA TGTGCCAGCAGCTTAGCGCCAGTGGTCGGAGTCACTGAAGCTTTCTTT. It specifies CASSLAPVVGVTEAFF. The genes are TRBV7-8 and TRBJ1-1; D unresolved. V gave up 0 bases and J gave up 4 bases, with 15 bases separating them. The CDR3 has 16 residues. Germline lookup yields CDR1 SGHVS and CDR2 FQNEAQ.

The table lists this clonotype with many counts. The rearrangement links TRBV5-5 to TRBJ1-2, with D possibly TRBD1 on 6 matching bases. Trimming shortened V by 3 bases and J by 3 bases, and 15 bases separated the two germline ends. CDR1 is SGHKS and CDR2 is YYEKEE in the germline V gene (reference sequence). The CDR3 loop spans 15 amino acids. The CDR3 coding sequence is TGTGCCAGCAGCTCGTACAGGGTTCTGGACTATGGCTACACCTTC. This encodes CASSSYRVLDYGYTF.

This clonotype was detected ten times or more. The CDR3 sequence: CASSPTGNTGELFF. The CDR3 DNA follows: TGTGCCAGCAGCCCCACAGGGAACACCGGGGAGCTGTTTTTT. This chain links TRBV11-2 with TRBJ2-2; the D gene is possibly TRBD1 (5 bases). The V gene lost 5 bases and the J gene lost 1 base, with 8 bases spanning the gap. The CDR3 length is 14 residues. Germline assignment: CDR1 SGHAT and CDR2 FQNNGV.

This clonotype was counted between two and nine times. CDR3 protein: CASSPRQAGSSSYEQYF. The CDR3 DNA reads TGTGCCAGCTCACCTCGACAGGCCGGGTCTAGCTCCTACGAGCAGTACTTC. V is TRBV18 and J is TRBJ2-7; a possible D gene is TRBD1 (6 bases). This CDR3 has 17 residues. The V and J ends lost 3 bases and 0 bases respectively, with 18 bases between them. Germline V gene sequence: CDR1 KGHSH, CDR2 LQKENI. Drawing the rest from reference TRBV18 and TRBJ2-7, the complete variable domain is NAGVMQNPRHLVRRRGQEARLRCSPMKGHSHVYWYRQLPEEGLKFMVYLQKENIIDESGMPKERFSAEFPKEGPSILRIQQVVRGDSAAYFCASSPRQAGSSSYEQYFGPGTRLTVT.

This clonotype was picked up a small number of times. This chain connects TRBV24-1 to TRBJ2-3, with a possible D match to TRBD2 (7 bases). CDR3 size: 14 residues. CDR1 and CDR2 from the germline V gene are KGHDR and SFDVKD. The V end lost 4 bases, the J end lost 3 bases, and 10 bases lay between the germline ends. The CDR3, as DNA: TGTGCCACCAGTGAGGGGGGGCGAACAGATACGCAGTATTTT. Protein product: CATSEGGRTDTQYF.

This clonotype was detected only a few times. The rearrangement links TRBV5-1 to TRBJ2-7; TRBD2 is a possible D gene (6 bases). V was clipped by 1 base and J by 7 bases, with 15 bases between them. The CDR3 is 14 residues long. Germline V CDR1 and CDR2: SGHRS, YFSETQ. The CDR3 loop is CASSLSREIGEQYF. The CDR3 coding sequence is TGCGCCAGCAGCTTGAGCCGGGAGATAGGGGAGCAGTACTTC. Supplemented by reference TRBV5-1 and TRBJ2-7, the full variable domain reads KAGVTQTPRYLIKTRGQQVTLSCSPISGHRSVSWYQQTPGQGLQFLFEYFSETQRNKGNFPGRFSGRQFSNSRSEMNVSTLELGDSALYLCASSLSREIGEQYFGPGTRLTVT.

About this clonotype itself: This could be a read error, since a much larger clone is one nucleotide away. The V gene is TRBV28, the J gene TRBJ1-4; a possible D gene is TRBD1 (5 bases). The CDR3 length is 15 residues. Germline CDR1 reads MDHEN; CDR2 reads SYDVKM. CDR3 in amino acids: CANSLSGGGAEKLFF. The CDR3, as DNA: TGTGCCAACAGTTTATCGGGTGGGGGAGCTGAAAAACTGTTTTTT.